Listed here are 24 T cell receptor beta chains from one sample, sequenced in a study of blood T cells in healthy people across ages. Primers used in a second PCR of roughly 6 to 11 cycles were a sample-barcoded 5' primer and a J-beta primer mix. TCRdb fed the 5' RACE reads into MiXCR, producing one record per CDR3 protein. Of hundreds of thousands of distinct CDR3 sequences listed, approximately 40% are singletons. The sequenced material came from blood. All receptors come from a man older than 75 in good health.

This clonotype was observed a few times. The V and J genes are TRBV4-1 and TRBJ2-3; 9 bases are shared with TRBD1. The CDR3 consists of 17 residues. The germline gives CDR1 MGHRA, CDR2 YSYEKL. Trimming cost V 5 bases and J 5 bases; bases outside gene matches: 14. The CDR3: CASSKQLSGTGIDTQYF. The CDR3 bases are TGCGCCAGCAGCAAGCAGCTATCCGGGACAGGGATAGATACGCAGTATTTT.

The chain uses TRBV3-1 and TRBJ1-1; D uncertain. Trimming shortened V by 1 base and J by 2 bases, and 8 bases separated the two germline ends. The CDR3 covers 14 residues. Germline assignment: CDR1 LGHDT and CDR2 YNNKEL (reference sequence). CDR3 bases: TGTGCCAGCAGCCAAGGCGGTCATAACACTGAAGCTTTCTTT. Protein product: CASSQGGHNTEAFF.

This chain joins TRBV28 and TRBJ2-3; perhaps TRBD1 as D (6 bases). Germline assignment: CDR1 MDHEN and CDR2 SYDVKM. V dropped 3 bases and J dropped 4 bases, with 11 bases sitting between them. CDR3 length: 14 amino acids. The CDR3 spells CASSFQGTPDTQYF. In DNA form, the CDR3 reads TGTGCCAGCAGTTTCCAGGGGACCCCAGATACGCAGTATTTT.

V is TRBV11-2 and J is TRBJ2-7, with a weak D call TRBD1 (7 bases). V was trimmed by 0 bases and J by 1 base, leaving 10 bases between them. The CDR3 spans 15 residues. Germline CDR1 and CDR2: SGHAT and FQNNGV. The chain's CDR3 is CASSLEAGQSYEQYF. CDR3 nucleotides: TGTGCCAGCAGCTTAGAGGCGGGACAGTCCTACGAGCAGTACTTC.

V is TRBV24-1 and J is TRBJ2-3; 7 nucleotides align to TRBD1. Germline V gene lookup returns CDR1 KGHDR and CDR2 SFDVKD. The CDR3 has 15 residues. V shed 5 bases and J 1 base; nucleotides not matched to a gene: 5. The chain's CDR3 is CATSVGGLGTDTQYF. CDR3 sequence (DNA): TGTGCCACCAGTGTAGGGGGCTTGGGCACAGATACGCAGTATTTT.

This chain connects TRBV20-1 to TRBJ1-1; D might be TRBD1 (5 bases). This CDR3 comprises 13 residues. From germline, CDR1 is DFQATT and CDR2 SNEGSKA (reference sequence). V shed 3 bases and J shed 0 bases, with 8 bases lying between them. CDR3 sequence reads: CSARTALNTEAFF. In nucleotides, the CDR3 is TGCAGTGCTAGGACAGCCCTGAACACTGAAGCTTTCTTT.

This clonotype occurred once. The V gene is TRBV2, the J gene TRBJ2-1; the D is unclear. The CDR3 contains 13 residues. V was pared by 2 bases and J by 2 bases, with 4 bases between. Germline V gives CDR1 SNHLY, CDR2 FYNNEI. CDR3 in amino acids: CASSEMAYNEQFF. The CDR3 nucleotides read TGTGCCAGCAGTGAAATGGCCTACAATGAGCAGTTCTTC.

This clonotype was seen once. The chain combines TRBV6-6 with TRBJ1-6, with TRBD1 matching over 8 bases. The CDR3 is 15 residues long. Germline lookup yields CDR1 MNHNY and CDR2 SVGAGI (reference sequence). CDR3 DNA: TGTGCTAGCTGGATAGGACAGGGAGATAATTCACCCCTCCACTTT. Translation: CASWIGQGDNSPLHF.

The chain is built from TRBV5-1 and TRBJ2-1; 10 bases align to TRBD2. The germline CDR1 and CDR2 sequences are SGHRS and YFSETQ. Trimming took 4 bases from V and 8 from J; bases not matched to a gene: 12. The CDR3 has 16 amino acids. The CDR3 is CASSAYSGRTLDEQFF. CDR3 nucleotides: TGCGCCAGCAGCGCCTATAGCGGGAGGACTTTGGATGAGCAGTTCTTC. Drawing the rest from reference TRBV5-1 and TRBJ2-1, the complete variable domain is KAGVTQTPRYLIKTRGQQVTLSCSPISGHRSVSWYQQTPGQGLQFLFEYFSETQRNKGNFPGRFSGRQFSNSRSEMNVSTLELGDSALYLCASSAYSGRTLDEQFFGPGTRLTVL.

In its sample, this clonotype was seen a few times. The genes are TRBV6-1 and TRBJ2-3, with unresolved D. The CDR3 loop spans 15 amino acids. Germline values: CDR1 MNHNS, CDR2 SASEGT. The V end lost 1 base, the J end lost 0 bases, and 8 bases lay between the germline ends. The CDR3 spells CASSEGVVSTDTQYF. As DNA, the CDR3 is TGTGCCAGCAGTGAAGGTGTGGTGAGCACAGATACGCAGTATTTT.

The chain combines TRBV3-1 with TRBJ2-1; D call uncertain. With 4 bases removed from V and 4 bases from J, the gap between germline ends came to 20 bases. There are 17 residues in the CDR3. Germline V lookup: CDR1 LGHDT, CDR2 YNNKEL (reference sequence). The CDR3 here is CASSPSPVGGVYNEQFF. The CDR3 coding sequence is TGTGCCAGCAGCCCTTCTCCGGTCGGTGGAGTATACAATGAGCAGTTCTTC.

The genes are TRBV3-1 and TRBJ2-5; TRBD1 might be the D (5 bases). The DNA end lines up better with TRBJ2-7; the J call may be wrong. The germline V gene has CDR1 LGHDT and CDR2 YNNKEL (reference sequence). The CDR3 is 15 residues long. The CDR3 DNA reads TGTGCCAGCAGCCAAGTCTCTAGGGGTTCCTACGAGCAGTACTTC. This gives the protein CASSQVSRGSYEQYF.

Notes on this clonotype: The junction does not match germline at one end; this may be a read error. The chain couples TRBV28 to TRBJ2-3; 7 nucleotides align to TRBD2. The germline V gene encodes CDR1 MDHEN and CDR2 SYDVKM. This CDR3 is 16 amino acids long. CDR3: CVSSFKAGFRTDTQYF. The CDR3 region has the DNA TGTGTCAGCAGTTTCAAAGCGGGATTCCGCACAGATACGCAGTATTTT.

J is TRBJ2-5 and V is TRBV20-1; TRBD2 is a possible D gene (6 bases). Between the trimmed V and J ends, which lost 8 bases and 3 bases, there was a span of 10 bases. Germline-derived CDR1 and CDR2 are DFQATT and SNEGSKA (reference sequence). CDR3 length: 11 amino acids. This CDR3 is CSTRGEETQYF. CDR3 sequence (DNA): TGCAGTACGCGCGGGGAAGAGACCCAGTACTTC.

This clonotype was counted between two and nine times. V gene TRBV24-1 combines with J gene TRBJ2-3; TRBD2 might be the D (5 bases). V lost 7 bases and J lost 1, with 20 bases in between. Germline values: CDR1 KGHDR, CDR2 SFDVKD. The CDR3 is 17 residues long. The CDR3: CATSHPLGRSGTDTQYF. CDR3 bases: TGTGCCACCAGCCACCCATTGGGGAGAAGCGGCACAGATACGCAGTATTTT.

V is TRBV7-2 and J is TRBJ2-2; TRBD1 might be the D (6 bases). This CDR3 has 16 amino acids. Germline-derived CDR1 and CDR2 are SGHTA and FQGNSA. Trimming took 7 bases from V and 0 from J, leaving 15 bases between them. CDR3 region: CASTQWRQANTGELFF. CDR3 nucleotides: TGTGCCAGCACCCAGTGGAGACAGGCGAACACCGGGGAGCTGTTTTTT.

This clonotype was counted between two and nine times. CDR3 DNA sequence: TGTGCCACCAGTGATCCCCTTGTAGCGGGAGGGCGAAATGAGCAGTACTTC. Amino acids: CATSDPLVAGGRNEQYF. This rearrangement joins TRBV24-1 to TRBJ2-5, with 11 bases that match TRBD2. The germline CDR1 and CDR2 sequences are KGHDR and SFDVKD. The CDR3 is 17 residues long. V gave up 3 bases and J gave up 11 bases; unmatched junction bases: 16.

This clonotype was found a few times. The DNA of the CDR3 is TGTGCCAGCAGCTCCCTGCCAGGGGTGTTATATGAAAAACTGTTTTTT. As protein: CASSSLPGVLYEKLFF. The genes are TRBV12-3 or TRBV12-4 and TRBJ1-4, with D possibly matching TRBD1 (6 bases). The CDR3 is made up of 16 amino acids. V lost 6 bases to trimming and J lost 6 bases, with 20 bases between them.

In the case of this clonotype: A much larger clone differs by one base, so this may be a read error. V and J are TRBV29-1 and TRBJ2-1; D not resolved. The V gene's germline CDR1 is SQVTM and CDR2 ANQGSEA. Between the trimmed V and J ends, which lost 5 bases and 12 bases, there was a span of 11 bases. The CDR3 spans 10 residues. The CDR3 bases are TGCAGCGTTACCGACCGCGGGCAGTTCTTC. Protein product: CSVTDRGQFF.

This clonotype was observed a few times. CDR3 residues: CSASRDRRKQETQYF. In nucleotides, the CDR3 is TGCAGTGCTAGTCGGGACAGGCGTAAACAAGAGACCCAGTACTTC. The V gene is TRBV20-1, the J gene TRBJ2-5; 8 nucleotides match TRBD1. CDR1 and CDR2 from the germline V gene are DFQATT and SNEGSKA (reference sequence). V gave up 3 bases and J gave up 2 bases; unmatched junction bases: 8. The CDR3 length is 15 residues.

This clonotype was seen repeatedly, ten times or more. The chain combines TRBV4-2 with TRBJ2-3; TRBD2 matches at 7 bases. The CDR3 contains 16 residues. Germline CDR1 reads LGHNA; CDR2 reads YNFKEQ. Losses at the gene ends were 1 base for V and 4 bases for J; bases not matched to a gene: 8. The CDR3 is CASSQGKAGVPDTQYF. The DNA for the CDR3 is TGTGCCAGCAGCCAAGGAAAGGCGGGAGTACCAGATACGCAGTATTTT.

This clonotype was found a few times. This chain connects TRBV20-1 to TRBJ2-1; D is unresolved. The V end was cut by 3 bases, the J end by 5 bases, with 20 bases between. The germline V gene has CDR1 DFQATT and CDR2 SNEGSKA (reference sequence). This CDR3 region has 16 residues. CDR3 sequence: CSASPSIFLGNNEQFF. The CDR3 DNA reads as TGCAGTGCTAGTCCCAGCATCTTTCTCGGAAACAATGAGCAGTTCTTC.

This clonotype has only a few counts. The J gene is TRBJ1-1, the V gene TRBV10-1, with D uncertain. Germline-derived CDR1 and CDR2 are WNHNN and SYGVQD (reference sequence). The CDR3 is 13 residues long. V was pared by 0 bases and J by 2 bases, with 4 bases between. CDR3 nucleotides: TGCGCCAGCAGTGAGTCCGGAAACACTGAAGCTTTCTTT. The encoded protein is CASSESGNTEAFF.

This clonotype was detected only a few times. The chain employs TRBV7-2 and TRBJ2-1; 8 bases align to TRBD2. The V and J ends lost 6 bases and 6 bases, in that order; junction bases with no gene match: 7. CDR1 SGHTA and CDR2 FQGNSA come from the germline V gene. The CDR3 loop spans 14 amino acids. The CDR3 here is CASRATGGANEQFF. The CDR3 DNA sequence: TGTGCCAGCAGGGCGACCGGGGGGGCCAATGAGCAGTTCTTC. The whole variable domain, filled in from reference TRBV7-2 and TRBJ2-1, reads GAGVSQSPSNKVTEKGKDVELRCDPISGHTALYWYRQSLGQGLEFLIYFQGNSAPDKSGLPSDRFSAERTGGSVSTLTIQRTQQEDSAVYLCASRATGGANEQFFGPGTRLTVL.